Presented here are 21 T cell receptor beta chains from one specimen sequenced in a study of blood T cell repertoires in COVID-19. Clones were sequenced by immunoSEQ multiplex PCR, and TCRdb holds only the in-frame ones, with some missing. This sample has 200,000 to 300,000 clones; 81% occur once, and the top ten carry 7.9%. Sample: peripheral blood. The receptors stem from a woman of 80 years or more with acute or convalescent COVID-19.

V is TRBV11-2 and J is TRBJ2-4; perhaps TRBD1 as D (6 bases). CDR1 is SGHAT and CDR2 is FQNNGV in the germline V gene. This CDR3 comprises 16 residues. V was pared by 1 base and J by 3 bases, with 13 bases between. CDR3 region: CASSLVGEGGKNIQYF. DNA of the CDR3: TGTGCCAGCAGCTTAGTAGGGGAAGGGGGCAAAAACATTCAGTACTTC.

The CDR3 coding sequence is TGTGCCAGCAGCCAAGGGCAGGGGGGAACTGAAGCTTTCTTT. Translated, it gives CASSQGQGGTEAFF. The chain employs TRBV3-1 (or the pseudogene TRBV3-2) and TRBJ1-1; 7 nucleotides agree with TRBD1. The CDR3 extends over 14 amino acids. The germline V gene encodes CDR1 LGHDT and CDR2 YNNKEL (reference sequence). Trimming took 1 base from V and 5 from J; bases not matched to a gene: 4.

The chain couples TRBV5-1 to TRBJ1-1; 9 bases agree with TRBD1. J gave up 1 base and V 3 bases, and 1 base lay outside the gene matches. The CDR3 totals 14 residues. Germline lookup yields CDR1 SGHRS and CDR2 YFSETQ. This CDR3 reads CASSSDRGNTEAFF. CDR3 sequence (DNA): TGCGCCAGCAGCTCGGACAGGGGGAACACTGAAGCTTTCTTT.

The chain links TRBV19 to TRBJ1-2; 11 nucleotides line up with TRBD1. Germline CDR1 LNHDA, CDR2 SQIVND (reference sequence). This CDR3 is 14 amino acids long. Trimming cost V 4 bases and J 4 bases; bases outside gene matches: 2. The CDR3 nucleotides are TGTGCCAGTAGTAGAGGACAGGGGGCCTATGGCTACACCTTC. Amino acids: CASSRGQGAYGYTF.

The chain links TRBV27 to TRBJ1-6; 7 nucleotides match TRBD1. Germline CDR1 is MNHEY and CDR2 is SMNVEV (reference sequence). This CDR3 is built from 15 residues. V shed 7 bases and J 6 bases; nucleotides not matched to a gene: 9. The CDR3 here is CASTKGDRTNSPLHF. The CDR3 bases are TGTGCCAGCACAAAGGGGGACAGAACTAATTCACCCCTCCACTTT.

This clone showed up just once. V usage is TRBV2 and J usage is TRBJ2-3; 8 positions agree with TRBD2. CDR3 length equals 15 residues. CDR1 is SNHLY, CDR2 FYNNEI, per germline. V shed 2 bases, J shed 6 bases, and the junction held 7 bases outside the gene matches. CDR3: CASSEPGGPSDTQYF. CDR3 bases: TGTGCCAGCAGTGAACCGGGAGGGCCGAGTGATACGCAGTATTTT.

The chain has TRBV19 and TRBJ1-5; tentatively, D is TRBD1 (6 bases). Trimming pared 1 base from V and 7 bases from J, leaving 8 bases between. Germline V gene data show CDR1 as LNHDA and CDR2 as SQIVND (reference sequence). The CDR3 has 13 residues. The CDR3: CASSIGGGQPQHF. DNA of the CDR3: TGTGCCAGTAGTATAGGGGGGGGCCAGCCCCAGCATTTT.

The J gene is TRBJ1-2, the V gene TRBV5-1, with 9 bases matching TRBD1. This CDR3 spans 15 amino acids. After removal of 4 bases from V and 3 bases from J, the junction contained 7 bases not matched to a gene. Germline V gene lookup returns CDR1 SGHRS and CDR2 YFSETQ. The CDR3 DNA sequence: TGCGCCAGCAGCATCACAGGGGGCTCAGACTATGGCTACACCTTC. As protein: CASSITGGSDYGYTF.

The V gene is TRBV28, the J gene TRBJ2-1; 10 bases match TRBD2. This CDR3 region has 16 residues. CDR1 is MDHEN and CDR2 is SYDVKM in the germline V gene. V shed 3 bases and J 5 bases; nucleotides not matched to a gene: 7. The CDR3 sequence: CASSLDLAGVNNEQFF. The CDR3 coding sequence is TGTGCCAGCAGTTTGGATCTAGCGGGAGTTAACAATGAGCAGTTCTTC.

This chain connects TRBV6-1 to TRBJ1-1; 7 positions match TRBD1. CDR3 length: 14 amino acids. Germline V gene lookup returns CDR1 MNHNS and CDR2 SASEGT. Germline trimming cut 3 bases from V and 1 base from J; bases unmatched to any gene: 2. Written as DNA, the CDR3 is TGTGCCAGCAGTGAGCAGGGGGAGAACACTGAAGCTTTCTTT. It is translated as CASSEQGENTEAFF.

V and J are TRBV30 and TRBJ2-7, with 10 bases that match TRBD2. The V segment lost 7 bases and the J segment 4 bases; nucleotides outside the gene matches: 10. Germline V lookup: CDR1 GTSNPN, CDR2 SVGIG (reference sequence). The CDR3 is 14 residues long. CDR3 sequence (DNA): TGTGCCTCTCAAACTAGCGGGACGATTTACGAGCAGTACTTC. Its protein product is CASQTSGTIYEQYF.

This sequence joins TRBV5-1 and TRBJ1-6; D is perhaps TRBD1 (5 bases). Per germline, CDR1 SGHRS and CDR2 YFSETQ. This CDR3 is built from 13 residues. V dropped 8 bases and J dropped 6 bases, with 12 bases sitting between them. CDR3: CASNQGINSPLHF. In nucleotides, the CDR3 is TGCGCCAGTAACCAGGGAATTAATTCACCCCTCCACTTT.

The genes are TRBV19 and TRBJ2-1; the match to TRBD1 covers 9 bases. The V gene end was trimmed by 7 bases and the J gene end by 7 bases; junction bases not matched to a gene: 5. The CDR3 extends over 13 amino acids. Per the germline V gene, CDR1 is LNHDA and CDR2 is SQIVND (reference sequence). CDR3 region: CASTGTGWNEQFF. The CDR3 coding sequence is TGTGCCAGTACCGGGACAGGGTGGAATGAGCAGTTCTTC.

This clone was seen a single time. The chain couples TRBV14 to TRBJ2-1, with D possibly TRBD1 on 5 matching bases. Germline V gene lookup returns CDR1 SGHDN and CDR2 FVKESK. The CDR3 consists of 15 residues. V shed 1 base and J shed 8 bases, with 15 bases lying between them. The CDR3 nucleotides are TGTGCCAGCAGCCAAGCAGGGCTCCCCAATTATGAGCAGTTCTTC. Translation gives CASSQAGLPNYEQFF.

This chain connects TRBV18 to TRBJ1-5; D remains unclear. Looked up from germline, CDR1 is KGHSH and CDR2 is LQKENI. The V end lost 0 bases, the J end lost 4 bases, and 25 bases lay between the germline ends. The CDR3 spans 20 residues. CDR3 region: CASSPPLAGAGGGSNQPQHF. CDR3 in DNA: TGTGCCAGCTCACCACCGCTGGCCGGCGCAGGTGGAGGTAGTAATCAGCCCCAGCATTTT.

V gene TRBV5-1 combines with J gene TRBJ1-2; D is possibly TRBD1 (5 bases). The CDR3 runs to 14 residues. The V and J ends lost 0 bases and 4 bases respectively, with 10 bases between them. CDR1 SGHRS and CDR2 YFSETQ come from the germline V gene. CDR3 nucleotide sequence: TGCGCCAGCAGCTTGGAAGTGACAGTCTATGGCTACACCTTC. As protein: CASSLEVTVYGYTF.

This rearrangement joins TRBV6-4 to TRBJ2-2, with D perhaps matching TRBD2 (5 bases). The V gene lost 9 bases and the J gene lost 0 bases, with 11 bases spanning the gap. This CDR3 has 14 residues. The germline V gene has CDR1 MRHNA and CDR2 SNTAGT. CDR3 coding DNA: TGTGCCAGTAGACGGGAAACGAACACCGGGGAGCTGTTTTTT. This encodes CASRRETNTGELFF.

This clone was recorded a few times. This chain links TRBV6-1 with TRBJ1-4, with D hard to call. Germline-derived CDR1 and CDR2 are MNHNS and SASEGT. With 1 base removed from V and 3 bases from J, the gap between germline ends came to 12 bases. The CDR3 is 16 amino acids. CDR3 loop: CASSEVFSGANEKLFF. CDR3 nucleotide sequence: TGTGCCAGCAGTGAAGTTTTCAGCGGGGCTAATGAAAAACTGTTTTTT.

The sample holds a few counts of this clone. The chain employs TRBV2 and TRBJ1-1; possibly TRBD1 for D (6 bases). V shed 7 bases and J shed 4 bases, with 10 bases lying between them. This CDR3 comprises 12 residues. The germline V gene encodes CDR1 SNHLY and CDR2 FYNNEI. The CDR3 protein is CASKKQGTEAFF. CDR3 in DNA: TGTGCCAGCAAGAAACAGGGCACTGAAGCTTTCTTT.

CDR3 sequence (DNA): TGCGCCAGCCAAGAGGGTACAGATACGCAGTATTTT. As protein: CASQEGTDTQYF. The chain employs TRBV10-1 and TRBJ2-3, with D possibly being TRBD2 (5 bases). Looked up from germline, CDR1 is WNHNN and CDR2 is SYGVQD (reference sequence). The CDR3 sequence is 12 residues long. Trimming removed 8 bases at V and 3 bases at J, with 9 bases between.

This clone was seen a handful of times. The chain carries TRBV10-1 and TRBJ2-7, with D perhaps matching TRBD1 (6 bases). This CDR3 has 12 residues. Germline V gives CDR1 WNHNN, CDR2 SYGVQD (reference sequence). Trimming shortened V by 3 bases and J by 6 bases, and 9 bases separated the two germline ends. As DNA, the CDR3 is TGCGCCAGCAGTGATAACAGGGTCGAGCAGTACTTC. This codes for CASSDNRVEQYF.